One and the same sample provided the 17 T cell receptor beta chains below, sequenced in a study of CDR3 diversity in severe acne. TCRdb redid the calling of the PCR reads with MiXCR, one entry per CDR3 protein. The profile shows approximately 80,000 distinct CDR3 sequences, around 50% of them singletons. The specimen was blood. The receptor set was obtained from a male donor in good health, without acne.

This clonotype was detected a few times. For the CDR3, the DNA is TGCGCCAGCAGCCCAGAGACCATCTATGGCTACACCTTC. Translated: CASSPETIYGYTF. The chain carries TRBV4-1 and TRBJ1-2; D uncertain. Trimming shortened V by 4 bases and J by 4 bases, and 10 bases separated the two germline ends. The CDR3 runs 13 residues. From germline, CDR1 is MGHRA and CDR2 YSYEKL.

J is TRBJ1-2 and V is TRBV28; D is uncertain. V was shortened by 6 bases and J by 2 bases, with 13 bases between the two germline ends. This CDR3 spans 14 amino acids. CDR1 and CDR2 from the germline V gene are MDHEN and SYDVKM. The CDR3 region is CASRNTENNYGYTF. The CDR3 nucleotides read TGTGCCAGCAGAAACACCGAAAACAACTATGGCTACACCTTC.

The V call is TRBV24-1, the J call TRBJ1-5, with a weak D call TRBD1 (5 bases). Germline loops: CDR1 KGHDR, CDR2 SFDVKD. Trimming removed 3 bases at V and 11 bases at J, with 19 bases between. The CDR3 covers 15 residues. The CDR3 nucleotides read TGTGCCACCAGTGATCCCGGGCAGGGAAAAGAGACCCAGCATTTT. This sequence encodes CATSDPGQGKETQHF.

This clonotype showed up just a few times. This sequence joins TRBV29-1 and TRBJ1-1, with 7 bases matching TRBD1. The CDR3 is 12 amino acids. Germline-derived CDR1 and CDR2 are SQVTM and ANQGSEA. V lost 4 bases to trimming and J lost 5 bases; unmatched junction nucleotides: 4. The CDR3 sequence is CSVVGGRTEAFF. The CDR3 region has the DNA TGCAGCGTTGTAGGGGGCAGGACTGAAGCTTTCTTT. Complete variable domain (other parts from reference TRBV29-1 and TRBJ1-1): SAVISQKPSRDICQRGTSLTIQCQVDSQVTMMFWYRQQPGQSLTLIATANQGSEATYESGFVIDKFPISRPNLTFSTLTVSNMSPEDSSIYLCSVVGGRTEAFFGQGTRLTVV.

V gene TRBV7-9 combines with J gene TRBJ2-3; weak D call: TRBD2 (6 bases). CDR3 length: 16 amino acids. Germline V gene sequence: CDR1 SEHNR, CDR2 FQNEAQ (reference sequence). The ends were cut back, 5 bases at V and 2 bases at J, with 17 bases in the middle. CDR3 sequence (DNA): TGTGCCAGCAGCCAGGGCCCGGGGGATACCACAGATACGCAGTATTTT. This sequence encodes CASSQGPGDTTDTQYF.

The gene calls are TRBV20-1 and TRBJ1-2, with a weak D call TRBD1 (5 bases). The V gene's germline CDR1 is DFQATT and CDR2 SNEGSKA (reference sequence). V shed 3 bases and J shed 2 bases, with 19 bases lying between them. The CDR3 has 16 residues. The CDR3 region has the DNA TGCAGTGCTAGTCCTGGGACGGCCACAATCAACTATGGCTACACCTTC. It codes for CSASPGTATINYGYTF.

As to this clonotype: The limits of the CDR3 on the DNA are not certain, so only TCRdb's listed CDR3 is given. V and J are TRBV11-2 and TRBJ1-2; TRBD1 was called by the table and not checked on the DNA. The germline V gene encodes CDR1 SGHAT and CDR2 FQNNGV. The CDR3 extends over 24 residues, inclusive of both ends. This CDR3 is CASTNQTSMYLCASSLGQGYGYTF.

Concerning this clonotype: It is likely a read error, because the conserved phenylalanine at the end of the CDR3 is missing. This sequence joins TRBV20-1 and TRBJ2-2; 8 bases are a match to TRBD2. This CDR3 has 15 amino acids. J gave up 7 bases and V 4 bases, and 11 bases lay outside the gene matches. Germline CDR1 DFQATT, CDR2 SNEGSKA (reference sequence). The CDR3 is CSATRPGGLDGELFL. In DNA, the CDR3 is TGCAGTGCTACCCGACCGGGGGGGCTAGACGGGGAGCTGTTTCTT.

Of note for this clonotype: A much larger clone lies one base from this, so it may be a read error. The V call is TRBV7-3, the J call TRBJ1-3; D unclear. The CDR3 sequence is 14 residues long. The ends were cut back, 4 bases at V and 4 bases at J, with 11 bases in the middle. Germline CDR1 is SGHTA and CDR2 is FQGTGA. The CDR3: CASSSEYGGNTIYF. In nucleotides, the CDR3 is TGTGCCAGCAGCTCGGAGTATGGAGGAAACACCATATATTTT.

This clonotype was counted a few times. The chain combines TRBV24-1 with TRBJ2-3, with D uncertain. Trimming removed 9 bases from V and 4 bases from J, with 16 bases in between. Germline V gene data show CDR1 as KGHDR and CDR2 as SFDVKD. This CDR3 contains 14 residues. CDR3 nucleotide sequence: TGTGCCACCTCGATTCGAAGTGGGGCAGATACGCAGTATTTT. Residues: CATSIRSGADTQYF.

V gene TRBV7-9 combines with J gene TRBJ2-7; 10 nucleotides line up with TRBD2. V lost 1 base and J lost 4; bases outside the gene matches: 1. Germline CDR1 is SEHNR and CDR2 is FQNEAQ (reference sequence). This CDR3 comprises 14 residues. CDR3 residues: CASSLVAGGYEQYF. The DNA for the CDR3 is TGTGCCAGCAGCTTAGTAGCGGGAGGATACGAGCAGTACTTC. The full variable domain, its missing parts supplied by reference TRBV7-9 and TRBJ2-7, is DTGVSQNPRHKITKRGQNVTFRCDPISEHNRLYWYRQTLGQGPEFLTYFQNEAQLEKSRLLSDRFSAERPKGSFSTLEIQRTEQGDSAMYLCASSLVAGGYEQYFGPGTRLTVT.

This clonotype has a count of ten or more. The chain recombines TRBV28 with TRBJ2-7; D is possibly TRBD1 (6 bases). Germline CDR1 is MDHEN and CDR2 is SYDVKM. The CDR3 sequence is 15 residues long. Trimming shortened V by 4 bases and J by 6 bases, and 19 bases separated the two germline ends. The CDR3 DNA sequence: TGTGCCAGCAGTTCCTATTCAGGGGCTGGGGGCGAGCAGTACTTC. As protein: CASSSYSGAGGEQYF.

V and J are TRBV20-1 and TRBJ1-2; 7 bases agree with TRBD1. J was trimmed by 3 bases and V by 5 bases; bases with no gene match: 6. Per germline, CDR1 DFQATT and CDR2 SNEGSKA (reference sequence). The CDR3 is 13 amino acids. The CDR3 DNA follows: TGCAGTGCTCCTGACAGGGCCGACTATGGCTACACCTTC. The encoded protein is CSAPDRADYGYTF.

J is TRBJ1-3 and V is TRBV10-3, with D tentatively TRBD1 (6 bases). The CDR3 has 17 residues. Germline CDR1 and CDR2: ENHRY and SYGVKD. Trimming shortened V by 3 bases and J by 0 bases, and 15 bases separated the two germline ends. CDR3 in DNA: TGTGCCATCAGTGAAAGGGCAGGGGCTAGCTCTGGAAACACCATATATTTT. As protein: CAISERAGASSGNTIYF.

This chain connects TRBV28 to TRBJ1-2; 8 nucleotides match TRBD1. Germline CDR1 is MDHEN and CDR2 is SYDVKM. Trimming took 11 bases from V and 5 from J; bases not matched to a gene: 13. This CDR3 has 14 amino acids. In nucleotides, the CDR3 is TGTGCCGGAACCCGACAGGGGAACCCTTATGGCTACACCTTC. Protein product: CAGTRQGNPYGYTF.

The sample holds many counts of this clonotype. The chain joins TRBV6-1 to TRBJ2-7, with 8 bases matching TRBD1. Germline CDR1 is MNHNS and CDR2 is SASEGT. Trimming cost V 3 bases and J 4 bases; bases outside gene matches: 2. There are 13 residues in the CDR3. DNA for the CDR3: TGTGCCAGCAGTGAGTACAGGGGGTACGAGCAGTACTTC. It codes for CASSEYRGYEQYF.

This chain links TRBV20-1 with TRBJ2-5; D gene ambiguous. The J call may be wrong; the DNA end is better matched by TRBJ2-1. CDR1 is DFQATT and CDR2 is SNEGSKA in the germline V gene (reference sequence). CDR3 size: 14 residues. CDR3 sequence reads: CSARDLGGYNEQFF. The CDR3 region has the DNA TGCAGTGCTAGAGATCTTGGCGGATACAATGAGCAGTTCTTC.